This T cell receptor beta chain appears in the sequencing data of a study of T cell repertoires in cytomegalovirus infection. This clonotype appeared a few times. TCRdb ran MiXCR on the reads and lists one entry per CDR3 protein. The sample yields 100,000 or so distinct CDR3 sequences, less than 25% seen once. The CDR3 consists of 13 residues. CDR1 is SQVTM, CDR2 ANQGSEA, per germline. The junction had 2 bases not matched to a gene; V was cut back by 3 bases and J by 0 bases. This sequence was found in a human donor in good health (CMV status not recorded). Some clones in this sample may be carry-over from other donors' samples. The sequenced sample was CD8+ T cells from PBMCs. This sequence joins TRBV29-1 and TRBJ2-7; 7 nucleotides agree with TRBD1. Here the CDR3 reads CSVEGTDSYEQYF. In nucleotides, the CDR3 is TGCAGCGTTGAGGGGACAGACTCCTACGAGCAGTACTTC.